This T cell receptor beta chain is drawn from a study of OX40 agonist ivuxolimab in advanced cancers. Study at large: While on treatment, patients had intravenous ivuxolimab at 0.01 to 10 mg/kg every 2 weeks. Partial response was recorded in three patients: one hepatocellular carcinoma and two cutaneous melanoma cases.

Assay used: immunoSEQ multiplex PCR; TCRdb lists only in-frame clones, some missing. The data show 45,000 to 65,000 clones, more than 70% seen once. Comments on this clone: The antigen is not known.

Whole-study results and caveats: At 0.1-3.0 mg/kg, partial responders had clonal expansion among the lowest observed. Several nonresponders also turned out to have low normalized T-cell clonal expansion.

The TCR comes from an adult with an advanced solid tumor such as melanoma, head and neck, liver or kidney cancer. The starting material was CD4+ or CD8+ T cells sorted from blood, obtained in a trial of the OX40 agonist ivuxolimab.

This chain's CDR3 is CASRRQGRAGELFF. The DNA of the CDR3 is TGTGCCAGCAGGAGACAGGGCCGCGCCGGGGAGCTGTTTTTT. The chain carries TRBV27 and TRBJ2-2; 7 bases line up with TRBD1. V dropped 6 bases and J dropped 6; count of bases not matched to a gene: 7. This CDR3 has 14 residues. Germline values: CDR1 MNHEY, CDR2 SMNVEV (reference sequence).